The 8 T cell receptor beta chains listed next were all sequenced from one sample in a study of CD8+ T cells in alopecia areata. Extraction of RNA preceded its reverse transcription into cDNA, which served as the sequencing template. Clones were read by immunoSEQ multiplex PCR, and TCRdb kept only the in-frame ones, dropping some. This repertoire shows under 200,000 clones, around 60% found once; its top ten account for about 14%. Treatment of the sample: oral pan-JAK inhibitor, 5-10 mg twice daily. The sequenced sample was CD4+ T cells sorted from blood, obtained at week 24, from a patient treated with tofacitinib. Receptor source: a human donor with alopecia areata.

The genes are TRBV10-3 and TRBJ2-1; D might be TRBD2 (6 bases). The CDR3 loop spans 14 amino acids. Germline CDR1 ENHRY, CDR2 SYGVKD. V lost 4 bases, J lost 4 bases, and 11 bases lay in between. CDR3 amino acids: CAISVSGVYNEQFF. In DNA form, the CDR3 reads TGTGCCATCAGTGTGTCGGGGGTTTACAATGAGCAGTTCTTC.

J is TRBJ1-2 and V is TRBV7-6; D uncertain. V gave up 0 bases and J gave up 2 bases, with 4 bases separating them. Germline V lookup: CDR1 SGHVS, CDR2 FNYEAQ. The CDR3 runs 13 residues. CDR3 in amino acids: CASSLAHNYGYTF. The DNA of the CDR3 is TGTGCCAGCAGCTTAGCGCACAACTATGGCTACACCTTC.

The chain links TRBV11-2 to TRBJ1-4; D not certain. This CDR3 is built from 12 residues. Trimming left V 4 bases short and J 8 bases short, with 8 bases between. Germline V gives CDR1 SGHAT, CDR2 FQNNGV. CDR3 DNA sequence: TGTGCCAGCAGCTCATTATCAGAAAAACTGTTTTTT. This translates into CASSSLSEKLFF.

Remarks on this clone: The junction differs from germline at one of its ends, possibly a read error. The V and J genes are TRBV30 and TRBJ1-4; unclear D gene. There are 13 residues in the CDR3. CDR1 is GTSNPN, CDR2 SVGIG, per germline (reference sequence). The CDR3: CAGRVLGNEKLFF. Written as DNA, the CDR3 is TGTGCCGGGAGAGTCTTGGGGAATGAAAAACTGTTTTTT.

J is TRBJ1-2 and V is TRBV4-1; TRBD1 might be the D (5 bases). V dropped 2 bases and J dropped 1 base, with 11 bases sitting between them. There are 15 residues in the CDR3. Looked up from germline, CDR1 is MGHRA and CDR2 is YSYEKL. The CDR3, as DNA: TGCGCCAGCAGCCAACCCGGGACGGGTAACTATGGCTACACCTTC. It codes for CASSQPGTGNYGYTF.

In this sample, this clone turned up once. The chain is built from TRBV5-4 and TRBJ1-6; tentatively, D is TRBD1 (5 bases). Germline-derived CDR1 and CDR2 are SGHNT and YYREEE (reference sequence). This CDR3 has 14 amino acids. V was clipped by 4 bases and J by 10 bases, with 15 bases between them. CDR3 coding DNA: TGTGCCAGCAGCGGGGGTGGACGAGACTCACCCCTCCACTTT. Protein sequence: CASSGGGRDSPLHF.

The chain recombines TRBV5-6 with TRBJ1-5, with D tentatively TRBD1 (5 bases). The germline V gene encodes CDR1 SGHDT and CDR2 YYEEEE. Deletions cut 4 bases from V and 1 base from J, with 15 bases between. The CDR3 contains 16 residues. This chain's CDR3 is CASSQPGGGSNQPQHF. DNA for the CDR3: TGTGCCAGCAGCCAGCCCGGCGGGGGGAGCAATCAGCCCCAGCATTTT.

The chain couples TRBV28 to TRBJ2-2, with 9 positions matching TRBD1. Germline V CDR1 and CDR2: MDHEN, SYDVKM. The CDR3 runs to 15 residues. The junction had 7 bases not matched to a gene; V was cut back by 5 bases and J by 6 bases. CDR3: CASSLRDREAGELFF. CDR3 in DNA: TGTGCCAGCAGTCTAAGGGACAGGGAGGCCGGGGAGCTGTTTTTT.